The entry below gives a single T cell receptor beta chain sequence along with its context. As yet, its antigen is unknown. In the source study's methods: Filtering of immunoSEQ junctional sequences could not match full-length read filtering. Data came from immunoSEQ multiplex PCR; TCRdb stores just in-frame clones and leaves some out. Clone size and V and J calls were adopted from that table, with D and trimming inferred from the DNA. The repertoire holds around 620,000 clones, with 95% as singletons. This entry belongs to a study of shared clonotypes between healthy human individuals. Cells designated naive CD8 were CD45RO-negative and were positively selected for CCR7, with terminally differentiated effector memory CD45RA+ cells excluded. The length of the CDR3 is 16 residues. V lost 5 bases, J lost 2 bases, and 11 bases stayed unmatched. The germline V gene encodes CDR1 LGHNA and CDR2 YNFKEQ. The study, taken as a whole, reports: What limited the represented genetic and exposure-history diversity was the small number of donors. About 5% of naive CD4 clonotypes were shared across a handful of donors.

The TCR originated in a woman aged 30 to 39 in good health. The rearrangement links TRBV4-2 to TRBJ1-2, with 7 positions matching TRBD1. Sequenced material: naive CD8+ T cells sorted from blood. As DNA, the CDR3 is TGTGCCAGCAGCAAAGGAGGTGAGGGGGCCAACTATGGCTACACCTTC. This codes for CASSKGGEGANYGYTF.